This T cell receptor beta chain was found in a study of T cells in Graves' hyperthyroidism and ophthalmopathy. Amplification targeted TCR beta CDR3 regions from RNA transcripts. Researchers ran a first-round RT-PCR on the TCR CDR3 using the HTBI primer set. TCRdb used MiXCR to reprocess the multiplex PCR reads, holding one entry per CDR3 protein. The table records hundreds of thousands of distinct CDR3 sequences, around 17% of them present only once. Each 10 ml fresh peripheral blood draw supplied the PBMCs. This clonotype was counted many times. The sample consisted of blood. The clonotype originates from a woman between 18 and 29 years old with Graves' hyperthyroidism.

The CDR3 reads CASSQIRALKGTTEAFF. CDR3 coding DNA: TGCGCCAGCAGCCAGATCCGGGCTCTAAAGGGGACCACTGAAGCTTTCTTT. This chain connects TRBV5-1 to TRBJ1-1; tentative D call: TRBD1 (5 bases). CDR3 size: 17 residues. Germline assignment: CDR1 SGHRS and CDR2 YFSETQ. V shed 4 bases and J shed 4 bases, with 23 bases lying between them.